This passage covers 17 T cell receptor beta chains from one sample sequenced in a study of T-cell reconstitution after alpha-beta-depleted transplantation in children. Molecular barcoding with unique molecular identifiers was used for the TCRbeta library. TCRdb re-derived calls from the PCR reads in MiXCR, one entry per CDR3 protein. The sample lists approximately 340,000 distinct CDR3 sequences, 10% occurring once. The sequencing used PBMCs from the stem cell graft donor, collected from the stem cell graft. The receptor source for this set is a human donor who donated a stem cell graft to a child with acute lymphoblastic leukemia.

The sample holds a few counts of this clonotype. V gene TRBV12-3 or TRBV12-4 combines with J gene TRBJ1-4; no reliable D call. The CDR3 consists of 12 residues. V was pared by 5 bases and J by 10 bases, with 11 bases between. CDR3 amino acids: CASSTIGRKLFF. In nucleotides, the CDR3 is TGTGCCAGCAGTACCATTGGGAGAAAACTGTTTTTT.

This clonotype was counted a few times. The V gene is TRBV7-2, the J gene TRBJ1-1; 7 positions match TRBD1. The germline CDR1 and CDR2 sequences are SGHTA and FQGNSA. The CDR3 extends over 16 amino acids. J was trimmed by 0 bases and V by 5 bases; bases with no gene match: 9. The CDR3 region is CASSPLGTVLNTEAFF. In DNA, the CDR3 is TGTGCCAGCAGCCCCCTCGGGACAGTCCTGAACACTGAAGCTTTCTTT.

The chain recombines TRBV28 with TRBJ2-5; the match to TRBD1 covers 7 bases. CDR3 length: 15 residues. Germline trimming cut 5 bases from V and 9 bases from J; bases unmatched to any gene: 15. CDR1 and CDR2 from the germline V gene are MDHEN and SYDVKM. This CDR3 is CASSPRQGMSRAQYF. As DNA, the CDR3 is TGTGCCAGCAGTCCGAGACAGGGTATGTCGAGGGCCCAGTACTTC.

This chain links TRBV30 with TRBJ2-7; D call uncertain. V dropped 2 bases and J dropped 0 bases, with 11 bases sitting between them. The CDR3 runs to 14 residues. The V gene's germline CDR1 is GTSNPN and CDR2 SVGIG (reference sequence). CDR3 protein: CAWSSSGDSYEQYF. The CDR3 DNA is TGTGCCTGGAGTAGCTCAGGCGACTCCTACGAGCAGTACTTC. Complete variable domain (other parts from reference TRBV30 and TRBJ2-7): SQTIHQWPATLVQPVGSPLSLECTVEGTSNPNLYWYRQAAGRGLQLLFYSVGIGQISSEVPQNLSASRPQDRQFILSSKKLLLSDSGFYLCAWSSSGDSYEQYFGPGTRLTVT.

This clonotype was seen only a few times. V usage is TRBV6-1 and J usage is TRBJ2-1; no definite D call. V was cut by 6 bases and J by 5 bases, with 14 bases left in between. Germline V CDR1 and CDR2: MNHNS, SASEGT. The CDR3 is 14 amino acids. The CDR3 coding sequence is TGTGCCAGCAGACCAAGTAAACCACACAATGAGCAGTTCTTC. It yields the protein CASRPSKPHNEQFF.

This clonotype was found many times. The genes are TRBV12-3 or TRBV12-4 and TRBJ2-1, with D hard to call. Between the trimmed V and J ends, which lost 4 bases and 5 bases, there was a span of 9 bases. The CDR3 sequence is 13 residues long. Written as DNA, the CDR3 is TGTGCCAGCAGTTCAAATGCCAACAATGAGCAGTTCTTC. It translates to CASSSNANNEQFF.

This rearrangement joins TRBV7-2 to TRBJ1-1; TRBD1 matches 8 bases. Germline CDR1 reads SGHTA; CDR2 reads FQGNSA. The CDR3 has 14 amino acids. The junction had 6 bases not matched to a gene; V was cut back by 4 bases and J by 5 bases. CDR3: CASSSDRGTTEAFF. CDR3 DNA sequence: TGTGCCAGCAGCTCAGACAGGGGAACAACTGAAGCTTTCTTT.

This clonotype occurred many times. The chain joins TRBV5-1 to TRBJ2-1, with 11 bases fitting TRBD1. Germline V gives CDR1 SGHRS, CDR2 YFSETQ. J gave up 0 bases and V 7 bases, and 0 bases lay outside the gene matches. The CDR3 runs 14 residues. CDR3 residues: CASGTGGSYNEQFF. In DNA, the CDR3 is TGCGCCAGCGGGACAGGGGGCTCCTACAATGAGCAGTTCTTC.

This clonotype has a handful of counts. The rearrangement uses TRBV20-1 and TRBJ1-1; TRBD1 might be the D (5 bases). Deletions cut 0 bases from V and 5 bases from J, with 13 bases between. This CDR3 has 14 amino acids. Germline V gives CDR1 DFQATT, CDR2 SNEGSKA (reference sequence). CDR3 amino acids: CSARDLRGRTEAFF. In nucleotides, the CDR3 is TGCAGTGCTAGAGATTTGAGGGGAAGGACTGAAGCTTTCTTT.

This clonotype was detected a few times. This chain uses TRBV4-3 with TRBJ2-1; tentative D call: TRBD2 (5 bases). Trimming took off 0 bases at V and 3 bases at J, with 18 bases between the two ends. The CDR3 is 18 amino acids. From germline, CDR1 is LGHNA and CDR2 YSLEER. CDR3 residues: CASSQDLRVPWSYNEQFF. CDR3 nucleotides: TGCGCCAGCAGCCAAGATTTGCGGGTTCCCTGGAGCTACAATGAGCAGTTCTTC.

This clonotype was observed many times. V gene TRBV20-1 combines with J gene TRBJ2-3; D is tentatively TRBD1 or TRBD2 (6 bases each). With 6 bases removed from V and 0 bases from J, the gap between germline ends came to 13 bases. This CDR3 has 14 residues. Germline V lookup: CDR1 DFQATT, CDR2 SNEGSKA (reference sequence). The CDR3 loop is CSATGGQSTDTQYF. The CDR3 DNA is TGCAGTGCAACCGGGGGCCAAAGCACAGATACGCAGTATTTT.

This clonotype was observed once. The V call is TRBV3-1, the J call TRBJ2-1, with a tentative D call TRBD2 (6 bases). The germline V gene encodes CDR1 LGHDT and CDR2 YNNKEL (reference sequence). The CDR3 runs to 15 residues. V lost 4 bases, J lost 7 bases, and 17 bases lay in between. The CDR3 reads CASSPPLLGRNEQFF. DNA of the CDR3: TGTGCCAGCAGCCCGCCTCTATTAGGGAGGAATGAGCAGTTCTTC.

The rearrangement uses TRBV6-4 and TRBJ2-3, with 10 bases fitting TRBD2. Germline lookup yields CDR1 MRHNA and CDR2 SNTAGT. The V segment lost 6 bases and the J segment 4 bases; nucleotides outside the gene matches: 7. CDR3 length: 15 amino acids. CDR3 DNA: TGTGCCAGCAGCGAAAGCGGGAGGGCCCCAGATACGCAGTATTTT. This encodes CASSESGRAPDTQYF.

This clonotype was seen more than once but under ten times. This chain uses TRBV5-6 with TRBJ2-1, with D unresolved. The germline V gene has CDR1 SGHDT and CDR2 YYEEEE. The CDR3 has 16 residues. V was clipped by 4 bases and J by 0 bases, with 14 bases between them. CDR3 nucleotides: TGTGCCAGCAGCACGATACAGACTCGCTCCTACAATGAGCAGTTCTTC. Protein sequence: CASSTIQTRSYNEQFF.

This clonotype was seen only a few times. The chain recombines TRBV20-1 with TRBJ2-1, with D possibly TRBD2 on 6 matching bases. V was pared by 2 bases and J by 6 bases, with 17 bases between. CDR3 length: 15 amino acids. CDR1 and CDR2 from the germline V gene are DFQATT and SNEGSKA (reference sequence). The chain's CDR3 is CSARKTGVSLNEQFF. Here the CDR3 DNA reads TGCAGTGCTAGAAAGACGGGAGTAAGCCTCAATGAGCAGTTCTTC.

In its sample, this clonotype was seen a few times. The CDR3 DNA sequence: TGTGCCAGCAGGGGAGGGGGGAATGAAAAACTGTTTTTT. Translating gives CASRGGGNEKLFF. This chain joins TRBV25-1 and TRBJ1-4; perhaps TRBD1 as D (6 bases). The V and J ends lost 6 bases and 5 bases respectively, with 10 bases between them. The CDR3 consists of 13 residues. CDR1 MGHDK and CDR2 SYGVNS come from the germline V gene.

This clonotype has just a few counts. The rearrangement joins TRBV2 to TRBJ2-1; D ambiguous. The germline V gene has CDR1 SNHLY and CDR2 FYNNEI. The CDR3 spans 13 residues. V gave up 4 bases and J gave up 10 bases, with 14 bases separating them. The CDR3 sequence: CASSALAQGEQFF. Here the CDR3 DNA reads TGTGCCAGCAGTGCCTTGGCCCAAGGGGAGCAGTTCTTC.